The 27 T cell receptor beta chains below were found in one sample sequenced in a study of cytomegalovirus exposure and HLA in healthy donors. It was with 60 Vbeta and 13 Jbeta primers that the PCR ran. Assay: immunoSEQ multiplex PCR; the TCRdb copy retains only in-frame clones and omits some. The sample includes some 130,000 clones, less than 85% of them seen just once. Material: PBMCs. These receptors came from a male donor in good health and CMV-seronegative.

This clone showed up many times. The genes are TRBV5-1 and TRBJ2-1, with a tentative D call TRBD1 (5 bases). CDR3 size: 16 residues. The V and J ends lost 4 bases and 5 bases respectively, with 19 bases between them. Looked up from germline, CDR1 is SGHRS and CDR2 is YFSETQ. The CDR3 region has the DNA TGCGCCAGCAGCGATTGGAACCCACAGGTTAACAATGAGCAGTTCTTC. Translated: CASSDWNPQVNNEQFF.

The V call is TRBV6-4, the J call TRBJ2-3; the match to TRBD2 covers 10 bases. With V trimmed by 4 bases and J by 2 bases, 3 bases remained unmatched. CDR1 is MRHNA, CDR2 SNTAGT, per germline. This CDR3 is built from 15 residues. CDR3 in DNA: TGTGCCAGCAGTGCACTAGCGGGGACCACAGATACGCAGTATTTT. It is translated as CASSALAGTTDTQYF.

A single count supports this clone. The chain is built from TRBV28 and TRBJ1-6; 9 bases align to TRBD1. There are 13 residues in the CDR3. V was pared by 4 bases and J by 9 bases, with 1 base of the junction left unmatched. Germline values: CDR1 MDHEN, CDR2 SYDVKM. CDR3 DNA sequence: TGTGCCAGCAGTTCGGGACAGGGTTCACCCCTCCACTTT. Translating gives CASSSGQGSPLHF.

This clone showed up just a few times. The V call is TRBV20-1, the J call TRBJ2-7; D gene uncertain. The germline V and J ends were trimmed by 1 base and 2 bases, with 3 bases remaining between them. CDR1 is DFQATT, CDR2 SNEGSKA, per germline (reference sequence). CDR3 length: 11 amino acids. DNA of the CDR3: TGCAGTGCTAGAGGTACCTACGAGCAGTACTTC. Its translation is CSARGTYEQYF.

The chain recombines TRBV2 with TRBJ1-5, with 8 bases identical to TRBD1. Germline V lookup: CDR1 SNHLY, CDR2 FYNNEI. The CDR3 loop spans 15 amino acids. V gave up 6 bases and J gave up 7 bases; unmatched junction bases: 11. As DNA, the CDR3 is TGTGCCAGCAGAAACAGGGGGACGGTTCCCCAGCCCCAGCATTTT. It codes for CASRNRGTVPQPQHF.

This chain links TRBV2 with TRBJ1-1, with 7 bases lining up with TRBD1. The V gene's germline CDR1 is SNHLY and CDR2 FYNNEI. The CDR3 sequence is 13 residues long. The V segment lost 4 bases and the J segment 5 bases; nucleotides outside the gene matches: 4. In nucleotides, the CDR3 is TGTGCCAGCAGTGTAACACAGGGGACTGAAGCTTTCTTT. Protein sequence: CASSVTQGTEAFF.

This clone appeared a few times. The chain carries TRBV9 and TRBJ1-6; the D gene is possibly TRBD1 (5 bases). The CDR3 length is 17 residues. Germline lookup yields CDR1 SGDLS and CDR2 YYNGEE. Trimming pared 0 bases from V and 7 bases from J, leaving 17 bases between. For the CDR3, the DNA is TGTGCCAGCAGCGTAGGTGGCAGGGTGGAATCGAATTCACCCCTCCACTTT. Encoded protein: CASSVGGRVESNSPLHF. Full variable domain (remainder filled in from reference TRBV9 and TRBJ1-6): DSGVTQTPKHLITATGQRVTLRCSPRSGDLSVYWYQQSLDQGLQFLIQYYNGEERAKGNILERFSAQQFPDLHSELNLSSLELGDSALYFCASSVGGRVESNSPLHFGNGTRLTVT.

CDR3 sequence: CASRGDTMSSYEQYF. The DNA of the CDR3 is TGTGCCAGCAGGGGGGACACCATGAGCTCCTACGAGCAGTACTTC. This sequence joins TRBV6-1 and TRBJ2-7; D may be TRBD1 (6 bases). Germline V lookup: CDR1 MNHNS, CDR2 SASEGT. The germline V and J ends were trimmed by 6 bases and 0 bases, with 15 bases remaining between them. The CDR3 runs 15 residues.

The sample holds one count of this clone. The chain joins TRBV28 to TRBJ1-4; 7 bases map to TRBD1. Losses at the gene ends were 5 bases for V and 7 bases for J; bases not matched to a gene: 13. Germline V lookup: CDR1 MDHEN, CDR2 SYDVKM. The CDR3 is made up of 16 amino acids. The CDR3: CASSPRQGLGSEKLFF. CDR3 nucleotide sequence: TGTGCCAGCAGTCCCCGACAGGGCCTGGGGAGTGAAAAACTGTTTTTT.

The V call is TRBV7-2, the J call TRBJ2-1; unclear D gene. This CDR3 has 14 residues. Trimming shortened V by 5 bases and J by 3 bases, and 11 bases separated the two germline ends. Germline V gene sequence: CDR1 SGHTA, CDR2 FQGNSA. CDR3 DNA sequence: TGTGCCAGCAGCCCCGTCCTTCTCTACAATGAGCAGTTCTTC. Residues: CASSPVLLYNEQFF.

Note on this clone: Sequence at one end of the junction differs from germline and may be a read error. The J gene is TRBJ1-5, the V gene TRBV11-2; 7 positions agree with TRBD1. The CDR3 is made up of 16 amino acids. Germline lookup yields CDR1 SGHAT and CDR2 FQNNGV. The DNA of the CDR3 is TGTGCCAGCAGCCTAGACAGGGCTTATAGCAATCAGCCCCAGCATTTT. Encoded protein: CASSLDRAYSNQPQHF. Full variable domain (missing parts from reference TRBV11-2 and TRBJ1-5): EAGVAQSPRYKIIEKRQSVAFWCNPISGHATLYWYQQILGQGPKLLIQFQNNGVVDDSQLPKDRFSAERLKGVDSTLKIQPAKLEDSAVYLCASSLDRAYSNQPQHFGDGTRLSIL.

There are a few counts of this clone. This sequence joins TRBV6-1 and TRBJ2-2; D not certain. The V end was cut by 8 bases, the J end by 0 bases, with 10 bases between. The CDR3 loop spans 14 amino acids. CDR1 MNHNS and CDR2 SASEGT come from the germline V gene. The CDR3 protein is CASRAQPNTGELFF. Written as DNA, the CDR3 is TGTGCCAGCCGCGCACAGCCGAACACCGGGGAGCTGTTTTTT.

This clone is a singleton in its sample. The chain combines TRBV5-1 with TRBJ2-2; 12 nucleotides align to TRBD2. Per germline, CDR1 SGHRS and CDR2 YFSETQ. Trimming removed 0 bases from V and 4 bases from J; junction bases left unmatched: 1. The CDR3 runs 16 residues. The CDR3 nucleotides are TGCGCCAGCAGCTTGGAGGGACTAGCGGGCACCGGGGAGCTGTTTTTT. Its translation: CASSLEGLAGTGELFF.

V usage is TRBV20-1 and J usage is TRBJ1-1, with D uncertain. Germline V gene sequence: CDR1 DFQATT, CDR2 SNEGSKA (reference sequence). V was pared by 4 bases and J by 7 bases, with 10 bases between. The CDR3 contains 11 residues. CDR3 sequence: CSAIRYGEAFF. CDR3 coding DNA: TGCAGTGCTATCCGCTATGGTGAAGCTTTCTTT.

The chain combines TRBV11-3 with TRBJ1-1; TRBD1 might be the D (6 bases). This CDR3 comprises 15 residues. V was shortened by 5 bases and J by 6 bases, with 19 bases between the two germline ends. The germline CDR1 and CDR2 sequences are SGHNT and YENEEA. The CDR3 DNA reads as TGTGCCAGCAGCCCAGATGGGGGGGCGGGTGCTGAAGCTTTCTTT. It codes for CASSPDGGAGAEAFF.

A single count supports this clone. This chain connects TRBV10-3 to TRBJ2-3; 7 bases align to TRBD2. The CDR3 runs to 16 residues. Germline CDR1 ENHRY, CDR2 SYGVKD. J lost 0 bases, V lost 8 bases, and 11 bases had no gene match. The chain's CDR3 is CAIERSASGSTDTQYF. The CDR3 nucleotides are TGTGCCATCGAACGGAGCGCTAGCGGAAGCACAGATACGCAGTATTTT.

V usage is TRBV27 and J usage is TRBJ2-3; possible D gene TRBD1, 5 bases. Per germline, CDR1 MNHEY and CDR2 SMNVEV (reference sequence). The ends were cut back, 3 bases at V and 3 bases at J, with 10 bases in the middle. CDR3 size: 14 residues. CDR3 nucleotides: TGTGCCAGCAGTTTGCCGACAGCAACAGATACGCAGTATTTT. This gives the protein CASSLPTATDTQYF.

This clone showed up just a few times. This CDR3 reads CASSQRQGDSNEQFF. As DNA, the CDR3 is TGCGCCAGCAGCCAGAGACAGGGAGACTCGAATGAGCAGTTCTTC. The chain employs TRBV4-1 and TRBJ2-1, with TRBD1 matching over 7 bases. The CDR3 contains 15 residues. Germline V gene lookup returns CDR1 MGHRA and CDR2 YSYEKL. The ends lost 3 bases at V and 7 bases at J; junction bases unmatched: 9.

This chain links TRBV9 with TRBJ2-3, with a tentative D call TRBD1 (5 bases). The germline gives CDR1 SGDLS, CDR2 YYNGEE. The CDR3 runs 16 residues. Trimming pared 0 bases from V and 9 bases from J, leaving 20 bases between. The CDR3: CASSVEPDISQITQYF. The CDR3 nucleotides read TGTGCCAGCAGCGTAGAGCCGGACATCTCACAGATAACGCAGTATTTT.

This chain links TRBV6-5 with TRBJ1-1, with D perhaps TRBD1 (5 bases). CDR3 size: 13 residues. Germline V lookup: CDR1 MNHEY, CDR2 SVGAGI. Trimming took off 6 bases at V and 2 bases at J, with 10 bases between the two ends. Here the CDR3 reads CASSSTENTEAFF. CDR3 coding DNA: TGTGCCAGCAGCTCGACAGAAAACACTGAAGCTTTCTTT.

This clone appeared a few times. This chain links TRBV4-2 with TRBJ2-1, with 8 bases aligning to TRBD2. V was clipped by 1 base and J by 6 bases; unmatched bases: 5. CDR1 is LGHNA and CDR2 is YNFKEQ in the germline V gene. This CDR3 comprises 15 residues. CDR3 nucleotides: TGTGCCAGCAGCCAAGTGCGGGGGGCTGTCAATGAGCAGTTCTTC. Encoded protein: CASSQVRGAVNEQFF.

The chain links TRBV7-9 to TRBJ1-1, with D unclear. Germline CDR1 reads SEHNR; CDR2 reads FQNEAQ (reference sequence). This CDR3 is 13 amino acids long. V dropped 3 bases and J dropped 0 bases, with 5 bases sitting between them. CDR3 sequence: CASSLIVNTEAFF. CDR3 DNA: TGTGCCAGCAGCTTGATAGTGAACACTGAAGCTTTCTTT.

The V gene is TRBV9, the J gene TRBJ1-6, with D unresolved. Germline V lookup: CDR1 SGDLS, CDR2 YYNGEE. CDR3 length equals 17 residues. V dropped 0 bases and J dropped 5 bases, with 15 bases sitting between them. CDR3 sequence reads: CASSVGGGGRDNSPLHF. CDR3 in DNA: TGTGCCAGCAGCGTAGGGGGAGGCGGGAGAGATAATTCACCCCTCCACTTT.

CDR3 nucleotide sequence: TGCGCCAGCAGCCAAGATACGGGGGGGACAGATACGCAGTATTTT. This codes for CASSQDTGGTDTQYF. The chain couples TRBV4-3 to TRBJ2-3; 8 bases line up with TRBD2. CDR3 length: 15 amino acids. J was trimmed by 3 bases and V by 0 bases; bases with no gene match: 2. CDR1 LGHNA and CDR2 YSLEER come from the germline V gene.

The chain employs TRBV6-5 and TRBJ1-2; D gene uncertain. V dropped 7 bases and J dropped 3 bases, with 6 bases sitting between them. CDR1 and CDR2 from the germline V gene are MNHEY and SVGAGI. This CDR3 has 11 residues. In DNA, the CDR3 is TGTGCCAGCAAGAGGCACTATGGCTACACCTTC. Residues: CASKRHYGYTF.

The rearrangement joins TRBV30 to TRBJ2-5, with TRBD1 matching 9 bases. CDR3 length: 11 amino acids. V trimming: 8 bases; J trimming: 6 bases; junction bases outside the gene matches: 4. Germline CDR1 reads GTSNPN; CDR2 reads SVGIG (reference sequence). This CDR3 reads CAGTGSQTQYF. As DNA, the CDR3 is TGTGCCGGGACAGGGTCGCAGACCCAGTACTTC.

The rearrangement links TRBV6-1 to TRBJ2-2, with D maybe TRBD2 (6 bases). This CDR3 is 13 amino acids long. Germline lookup yields CDR1 MNHNS and CDR2 SASEGT. The V end was cut by 6 bases, the J end by 6 bases, with 11 bases between. The CDR3 DNA is TGTGCCAGCAGCTACACGGGAGCCGGGGAGCTGTTTTTT. Protein sequence: CASSYTGAGELFF.